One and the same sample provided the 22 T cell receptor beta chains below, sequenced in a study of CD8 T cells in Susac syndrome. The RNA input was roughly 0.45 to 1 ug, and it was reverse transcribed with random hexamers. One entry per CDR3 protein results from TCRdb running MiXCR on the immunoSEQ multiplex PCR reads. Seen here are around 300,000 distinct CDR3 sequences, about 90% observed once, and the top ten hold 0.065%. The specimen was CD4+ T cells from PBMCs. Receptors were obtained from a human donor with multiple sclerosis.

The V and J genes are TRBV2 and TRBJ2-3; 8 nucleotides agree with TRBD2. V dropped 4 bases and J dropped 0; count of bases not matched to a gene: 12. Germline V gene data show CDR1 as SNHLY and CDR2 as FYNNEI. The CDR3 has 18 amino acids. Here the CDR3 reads CASSVSAGGSYSTDTQYF. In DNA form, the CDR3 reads TGTGCCAGCAGTGTTTCCGCGGGGGGATCCTATAGCACAGATACGCAGTATTTT.

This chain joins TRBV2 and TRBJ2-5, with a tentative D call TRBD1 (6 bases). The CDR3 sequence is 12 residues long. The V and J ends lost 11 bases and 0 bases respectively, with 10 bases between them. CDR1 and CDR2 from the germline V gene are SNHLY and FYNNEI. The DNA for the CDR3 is TGTGCCGGACACAGGGACCAAGAGACCCAGTACTTC. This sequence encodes CAGHRDQETQYF.

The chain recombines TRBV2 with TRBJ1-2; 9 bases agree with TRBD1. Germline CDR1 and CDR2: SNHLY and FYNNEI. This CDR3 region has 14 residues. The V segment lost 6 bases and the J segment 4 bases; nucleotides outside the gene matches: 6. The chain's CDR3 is CASRDTGGAYGYTF. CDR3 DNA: TGTGCCAGCAGGGATACAGGGGGCGCCTATGGCTACACCTTC.

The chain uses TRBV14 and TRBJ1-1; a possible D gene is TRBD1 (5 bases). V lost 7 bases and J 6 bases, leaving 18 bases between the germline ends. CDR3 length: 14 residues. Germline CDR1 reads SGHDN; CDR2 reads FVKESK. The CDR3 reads CASNPLGVYPEAFF. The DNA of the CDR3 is TGTGCCAGCAACCCATTAGGGGTGTACCCTGAAGCTTTCTTT.

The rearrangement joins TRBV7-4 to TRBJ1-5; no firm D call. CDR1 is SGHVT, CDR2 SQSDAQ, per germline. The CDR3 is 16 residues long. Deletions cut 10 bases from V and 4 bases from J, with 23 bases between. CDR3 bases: TGTGCCACCTCCCCCCCTGGGAGTTTGGGGAATCAGCCCCAGCATTTT. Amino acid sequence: CATSPPGSLGNQPQHF.

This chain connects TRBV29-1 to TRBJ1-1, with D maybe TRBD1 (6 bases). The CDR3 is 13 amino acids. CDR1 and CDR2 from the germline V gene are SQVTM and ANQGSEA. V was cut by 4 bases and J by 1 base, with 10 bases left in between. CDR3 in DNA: TGCAGCGTTGCAAAGGGGGGGAACACTGAAGCTTTCTTT. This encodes CSVAKGGNTEAFF.

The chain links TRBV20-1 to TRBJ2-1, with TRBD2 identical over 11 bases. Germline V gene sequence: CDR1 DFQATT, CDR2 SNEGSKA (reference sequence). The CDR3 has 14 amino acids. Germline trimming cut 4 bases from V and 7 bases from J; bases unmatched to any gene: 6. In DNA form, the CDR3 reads TGCAGTGCTATCCGACTAGCGGGACTGAATGAGCAGTTCTTC. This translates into CSAIRLAGLNEQFF.

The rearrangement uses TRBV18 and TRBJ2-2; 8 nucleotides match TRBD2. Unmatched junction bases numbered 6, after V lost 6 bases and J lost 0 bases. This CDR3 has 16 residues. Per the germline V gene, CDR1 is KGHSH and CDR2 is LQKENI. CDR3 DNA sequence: TGTGCCAGCTCTAGCGGGGCCCGAGCGAACACCGGGGAGCTGTTTTTT. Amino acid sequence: CASSSGARANTGELFF.

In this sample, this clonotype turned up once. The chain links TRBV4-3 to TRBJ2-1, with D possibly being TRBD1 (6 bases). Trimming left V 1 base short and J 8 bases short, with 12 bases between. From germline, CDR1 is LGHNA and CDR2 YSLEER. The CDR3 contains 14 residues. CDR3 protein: CASSQGQVGHEQFF. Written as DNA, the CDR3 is TGCGCCAGCAGCCAAGGACAGGTCGGGCATGAGCAGTTCTTC.

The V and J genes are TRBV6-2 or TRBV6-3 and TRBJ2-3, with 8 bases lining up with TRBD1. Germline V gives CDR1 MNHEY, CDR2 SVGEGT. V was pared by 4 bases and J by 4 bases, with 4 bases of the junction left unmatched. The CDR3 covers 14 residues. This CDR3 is CASSSTTGADTQYF. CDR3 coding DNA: TGTGCCAGCAGTTCCACGACAGGGGCAGATACGCAGTATTTT.

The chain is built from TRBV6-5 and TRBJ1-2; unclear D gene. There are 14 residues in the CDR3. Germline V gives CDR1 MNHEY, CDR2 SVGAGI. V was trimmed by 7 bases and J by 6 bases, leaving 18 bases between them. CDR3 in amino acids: CASTSMEGRNGYTF. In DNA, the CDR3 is TGTGCCAGCACCTCGATGGAGGGCAGGAATGGCTACACCTTC.

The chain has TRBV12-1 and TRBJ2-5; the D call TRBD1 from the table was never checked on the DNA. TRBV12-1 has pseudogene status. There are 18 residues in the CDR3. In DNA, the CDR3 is TGTGCCAGCAGCCCTATATGGTGGTTGGACAGGTCCCGAGAGACCCAGTACTTC. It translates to CASSPIWWLDRSRETQYF.

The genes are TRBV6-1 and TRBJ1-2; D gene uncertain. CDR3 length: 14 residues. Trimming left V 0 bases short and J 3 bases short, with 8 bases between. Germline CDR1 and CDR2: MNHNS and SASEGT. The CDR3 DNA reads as TGTGCCAGCAGTGAAGCTATCGGGGACTATGGCTACACCTTC. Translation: CASSEAIGDYGYTF.

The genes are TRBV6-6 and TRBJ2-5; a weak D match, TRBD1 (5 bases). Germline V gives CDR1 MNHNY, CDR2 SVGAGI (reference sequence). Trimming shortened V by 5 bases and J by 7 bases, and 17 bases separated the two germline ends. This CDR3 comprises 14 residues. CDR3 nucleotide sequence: TGTGCCAGCAGTCCTGGACAAGCCGTTGGGACCCAGTACTTC. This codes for CASSPGQAVGTQYF.

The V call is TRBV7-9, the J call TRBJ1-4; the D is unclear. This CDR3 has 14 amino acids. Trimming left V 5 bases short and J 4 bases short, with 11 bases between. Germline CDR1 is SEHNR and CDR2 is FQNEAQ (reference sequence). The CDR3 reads CASSPRRDNEKLFF. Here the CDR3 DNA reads TGTGCCAGCAGCCCCCGACGGGATAATGAAAAACTGTTTTTT.

This CDR3 is CASSVLGGSGTDTQYF. The CDR3 DNA reads as TGTGCCAGCAGCGTGCTGGGGGGGTCCGGCACAGATACGCAGTATTTT. The chain employs TRBV9 and TRBJ2-3; 7 positions match TRBD2. This CDR3 is 16 amino acids long. The ends lost 2 bases at V and 1 base at J; junction bases unmatched: 7. Germline CDR1 SGDLS, CDR2 YYNGEE.

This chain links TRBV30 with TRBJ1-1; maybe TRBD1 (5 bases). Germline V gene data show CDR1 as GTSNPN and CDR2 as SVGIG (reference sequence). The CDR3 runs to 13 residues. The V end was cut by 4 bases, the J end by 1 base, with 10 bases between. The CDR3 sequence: CAWTGNENTEAFF. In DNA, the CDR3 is TGTGCCTGGACAGGGAATGAGAACACTGAAGCTTTCTTT.

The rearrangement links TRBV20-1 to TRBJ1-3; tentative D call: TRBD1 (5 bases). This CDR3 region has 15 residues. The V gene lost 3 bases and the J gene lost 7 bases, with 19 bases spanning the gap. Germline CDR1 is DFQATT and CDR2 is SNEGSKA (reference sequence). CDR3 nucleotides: TGCAGTGCTAGGCTACAGACAGTGGGTAGCAACACCATATATTTT. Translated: CSARLQTVGSNTIYF.

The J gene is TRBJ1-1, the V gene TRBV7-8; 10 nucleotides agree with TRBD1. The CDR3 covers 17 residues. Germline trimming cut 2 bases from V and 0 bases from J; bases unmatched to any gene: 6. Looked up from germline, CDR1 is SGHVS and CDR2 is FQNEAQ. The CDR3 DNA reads TGTGCCAGCAGCTTAAGGGACAGGGGCGCCTTGAACACTGAAGCTTTCTTT. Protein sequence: CASSLRDRGALNTEAFF.

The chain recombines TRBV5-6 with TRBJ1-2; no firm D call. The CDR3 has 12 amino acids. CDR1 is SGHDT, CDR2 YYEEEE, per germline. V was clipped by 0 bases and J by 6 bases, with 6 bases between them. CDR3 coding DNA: TGTGCCAGCAGCTTGGTTAAAGATGGCTACACCTTC. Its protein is CASSLVKDGYTF.

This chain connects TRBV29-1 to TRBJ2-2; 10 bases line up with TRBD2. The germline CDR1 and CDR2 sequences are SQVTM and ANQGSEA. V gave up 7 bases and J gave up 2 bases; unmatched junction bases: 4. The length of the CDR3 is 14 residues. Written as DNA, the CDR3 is TGCAGCGCCGTAGCGGGGGGAAACACCGGGGAGCTGTTTTTT. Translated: CSAVAGGNTGELFF.

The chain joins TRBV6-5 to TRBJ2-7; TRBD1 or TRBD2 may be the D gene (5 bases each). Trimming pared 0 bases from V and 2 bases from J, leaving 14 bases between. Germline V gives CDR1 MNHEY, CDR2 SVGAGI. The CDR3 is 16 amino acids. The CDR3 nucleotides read TGTGCCAGCAGTTACTCGGGACGGACCCGGGCCTACGAGCAGTACTTC. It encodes CASSYSGRTRAYEQYF.